The clone carrying this T cell receptor (beta chain) has only one observation. In the source study's methods: Amplification from reference gene primers served as the basis for estimated nucleated cell counts. Profiling relied on immunoSEQ multiplex PCR, and the TCRdb table lists in-frame clones only, not all of them. V, J and clone size derive from that table, while D and trimming were established from the DNA sequence. The sample comprises around 230,000 clones, roughly nine tenths of which are singletons, and 0.65% to 0.85% rests with the top ten. The source of the sample is a study of blood T cell repertoires in COVID-19. About the research overall: T cells, B-cell-depleted T cells, or PBMCs supplied cDNA or gDNA.

Per germline, CDR1 SGHTA and CDR2 FQGNSA. The CDR3 is made up of 19 amino acids. V lost 5 bases and J lost 0; bases outside the gene matches: 14. The clonotype originates from a man in his forties with acute or convalescent COVID-19. The sample consisted of peripheral blood. The gene calls are TRBV7-2 and TRBJ2-7, with TRBD1 matching over 12 bases. CDR3 bases: TGTGCCAGCAGCCCTAGGGACAGGGGGCGCCCAGCGGGCTCCTACGAGCAGTACTTC. Translation gives CASSPRDRGRPAGSYEQYF. The entire variable domain, with the rest obtained from reference TRBV7-2 and TRBJ2-7, is as follows: GAGVSQSPSNKVTEKGKDVELRCDPISGHTALYWYRQSLGQGLEFLIYFQGNSAPDKSGLPSDRFSAERTGGSVSTLTIQRTQQEDSAVYLCASSPRDRGRPAGSYEQYFGPGTRLTVT.